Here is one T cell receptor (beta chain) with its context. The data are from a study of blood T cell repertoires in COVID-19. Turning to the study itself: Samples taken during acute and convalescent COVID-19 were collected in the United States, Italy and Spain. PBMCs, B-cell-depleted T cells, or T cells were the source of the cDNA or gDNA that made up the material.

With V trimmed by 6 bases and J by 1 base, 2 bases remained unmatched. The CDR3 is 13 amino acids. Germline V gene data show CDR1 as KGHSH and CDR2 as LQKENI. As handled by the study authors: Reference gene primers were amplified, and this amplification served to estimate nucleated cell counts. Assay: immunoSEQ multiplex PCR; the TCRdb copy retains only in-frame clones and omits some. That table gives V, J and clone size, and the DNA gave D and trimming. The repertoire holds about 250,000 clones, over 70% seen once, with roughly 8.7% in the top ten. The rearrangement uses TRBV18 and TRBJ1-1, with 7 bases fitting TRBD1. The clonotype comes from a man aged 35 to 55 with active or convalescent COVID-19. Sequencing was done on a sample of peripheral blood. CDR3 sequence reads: CASSRDRNTEAFF. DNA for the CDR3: TGTGCCAGCTCGAGGGACAGGAACACTGAAGCTTTCTTT.